The 27 T cell receptor beta chains in this list originate from one sample, sequenced in a study of blood T cell repertoires in COVID-19. Data came from immunoSEQ multiplex PCR; TCRdb stores just in-frame clones and leaves some out. The table shows 200,000 to 250,000 clones, with around 84% occurring only once. Sequencing used PBMCs or T cells enriched from blood (not recorded which). The source of these receptors is a woman in her forties or fifties who had recovered from COVID-19.

This sequence joins TRBV18 and TRBJ1-2, with D perhaps matching TRBD1 (5 bases). Trimming removed 2 bases at V and 2 bases at J, with 9 bases between. The CDR3 contains 14 residues. Germline V lookup: CDR1 KGHSH, CDR2 LQKENI. DNA for the CDR3: TGTGCCAGCTCACCAAGCGGGGGAAACTATGGCTACACCTTC. Protein: CASSPSGGNYGYTF.

The chain carries TRBV2 and TRBJ2-4, with 8 bases matching TRBD1. The V gene end was trimmed by 4 bases and the J gene end by 6 bases; junction bases not matched to a gene: 8. Germline assignment: CDR1 SNHLY and CDR2 FYNNEI. This CDR3 contains 15 residues. The CDR3 region is CASSALGTGLNIQYF. The CDR3 DNA is TGTGCCAGCAGTGCCTTGGGGACAGGTTTAAACATTCAGTACTTC.

CDR3 loop: CASSPGLASYNEQFF. The CDR3 DNA sequence: TGTGCCAGTAGCCCGGGACTAGCGAGTTACAATGAGCAGTTCTTC. This sequence joins TRBV19 and TRBJ2-1, with TRBD2 matching over 10 bases. With V trimmed by 6 bases and J by 4 bases, 6 bases remained unmatched. The germline V gene encodes CDR1 LNHDA and CDR2 SQIVND (reference sequence). This CDR3 has 15 residues.

This clone was found many times. The rearrangement uses TRBV10-3 and TRBJ1-5, with 9 bases that match TRBD1. This CDR3 region has 13 residues. Trimming took 10 bases from V and 5 from J; bases not matched to a gene: 6. Germline-derived CDR1 and CDR2 are ENHRY and SYGVKD. CDR3 bases: TGTGCCACGGGGACAGGGTTTGATCAGCCCCAGCATTTT. This gives the protein CATGTGFDQPQHF.

Only a few counts were recorded for this clone. The chain joins TRBV10-3 to TRBJ1-1; weak D call: TRBD1 (5 bases). V was clipped by 8 bases and J by 4 bases, with 14 bases between them. This CDR3 comprises 13 residues. The germline CDR1 and CDR2 sequences are ENHRY and SYGVKD. For the CDR3, the DNA is TGTGCCATCCTTGGTGTGGGGCTCACTGAAGCTTTCTTT. As protein: CAILGVGLTEAFF.

This CDR3 is CASSPGLVNEQFF. As DNA, the CDR3 is TGTGCCAGCAGCCCGGGACTAGTCAATGAGCAGTTCTTC. The rearrangement uses TRBV9 and TRBJ2-1; 8 bases map to TRBD2. CDR1 and CDR2 (germline): SGDLS, YYNGEE. The CDR3 loop spans 13 amino acids. J was trimmed by 6 bases and V by 4 bases; bases with no gene match: 3.

This rearrangement joins TRBV5-1 to TRBJ2-1, with 9 bases that match TRBD2. This CDR3 is built from 15 residues. Germline V lookup: CDR1 SGHRS, CDR2 YFSETQ. The V and J ends lost 4 bases and 8 bases, in that order; junction bases with no gene match: 10. DNA for the CDR3: TGCGCCAGCAGCATTAGCGGGAGTGGTCGGGATGAGCAGTTCTTC. The encoded protein is CASSISGSGRDEQFF.

The chain carries TRBV11-2 and TRBJ2-4; tentatively, D is TRBD2 (6 bases). V dropped 6 bases and J dropped 7 bases, with 22 bases sitting between them. Germline loops: CDR1 SGHAT, CDR2 FQNNGV. The CDR3 loop spans 16 amino acids. The CDR3 DNA follows: TGTGCCAGCAGGGCCCTTAAAGGGAATGCGGGGAACATTCAGTACTTC. Its translation: CASRALKGNAGNIQYF.

This chain links TRBV4-2 with TRBJ2-7, with 11 nucleotides matching TRBD2. V trimming: 6 bases; J trimming: 4 bases; junction bases outside the gene matches: 5. Germline CDR1 is LGHNA and CDR2 is YNFKEQ. The CDR3 extends over 14 amino acids. CDR3 sequence (DNA): TGTGCCAGCAGGGCTACTAGCGGGAGATACGAGCAGTACTTC. It yields the protein CASRATSGRYEQYF.

The genes are TRBV2 and TRBJ2-7; the match to TRBD1 covers 7 bases. The germline gives CDR1 SNHLY, CDR2 FYNNEI. The CDR3 is 14 amino acids. With 8 bases clipped from V and 0 bases from J, the junction kept 7 bases outside the gene matches. The CDR3 region has the DNA TGTGCCAGCGGACGGGACAGACTCTCCTACGAGCAGTACTTC. Translation gives CASGRDRLSYEQYF.

The V call is TRBV5-6, the J call TRBJ2-7, with a tentative D call TRBD1 (6 bases). CDR1 and CDR2 (germline): SGHDT, YYEEEE. CDR3 length: 14 residues. Trimming took off 4 bases at V and 1 base at J, with 12 bases between the two ends. Here the CDR3 DNA reads TGTGCCAGCAGCGAAATTGACAGGTCCTACGAGCAGTACTTC. Amino acid sequence: CASSEIDRSYEQYF.

The V call is TRBV28, the J call TRBJ2-7; 7 nucleotides align to TRBD2. The V gene's germline CDR1 is MDHEN and CDR2 SYDVKM. The CDR3 consists of 18 residues. Trimming took 1 base from V and 1 from J; bases not matched to a gene: 13. For the CDR3, the DNA is TGTGCCAGCAGTTTATTTCTCCCTAGCGGCCTCCCATCCTACGAGCAGTACTTC. Its translation is CASSLFLPSGLPSYEQYF.

The chain combines TRBV19 with TRBJ2-5, with TRBD2 matching 10 bases. V lost 10 bases, J lost 10 bases, and 18 bases stayed unmatched. This CDR3 spans 15 amino acids. Germline V gene lookup returns CDR1 LNHDA and CDR2 SQIVND (reference sequence). The CDR3 here is CATHGASGSSTGQYF. CDR3 nucleotides: TGTGCCACCCATGGGGCTAGCGGGAGTTCCACGGGCCAGTACTTC.

The chain uses TRBV7-9 and TRBJ1-2; perhaps TRBD1 as D (5 bases). This CDR3 has 14 amino acids. The germline V gene encodes CDR1 SEHNR and CDR2 FQNEAQ (reference sequence). Trimming removed 1 base from V and 8 bases from J, with 14 bases in between. CDR3 nucleotides: TGTGCCAGCAGCTTAGTGGGGCAGACGAGCGGCTACACCTTC. It is translated as CASSLVGQTSGYTF.

This chain uses TRBV11-2 with TRBJ2-4; D is perhaps TRBD1 (5 bases). The CDR3 loop spans 13 amino acids. Germline-derived CDR1 and CDR2 are SGHAT and FQNNGV. V was shortened by 6 bases and J by 9 bases, with 15 bases between the two germline ends. DNA for the CDR3: TGTGCCAGCAGAACGGGCCAAAGGGGCATTCAGTACTTC. It specifies CASRTGQRGIQYF. The full variable domain, its missing parts supplied by reference TRBV11-2 and TRBJ2-4, is EAGVAQSPRYKIIEKRQSVAFWCNPISGHATLYWYQQILGQGPKLLIQFQNNGVVDDSQLPKDRFSAERLKGVDSTLKIQPAKLEDSAVYLCASRTGQRGIQYFGAGTRLSVL.

This chain links TRBV9 with TRBJ1-2, with 12 nucleotides matching TRBD1. The length of the CDR3 is 17 residues. Germline CDR1 is SGDLS and CDR2 is YYNGEE. The V segment lost 4 bases and the J segment 0 bases; nucleotides outside the gene matches: 7. CDR3 residues: CASSFRDRGLTNYGYTF. CDR3 sequence (DNA): TGTGCCAGCAGCTTCCGGGACAGGGGGCTAACTAACTATGGCTACACCTTC.

This rearrangement joins TRBV28 to TRBJ1-1, with a possible D match to TRBD1 (6 bases). V lost 2 bases and J lost 1, with 14 bases in between. CDR1 and CDR2 (germline): MDHEN, SYDVKM. The CDR3 runs to 16 residues. The CDR3 DNA is TGTGCCAGCAGTTTACGGGGTGGGGGCCCGAACACTGAAGCTTTCTTT. Its protein product is CASSLRGGGPNTEAFF.

This clone has just a few counts. This chain uses TRBV5-6 with TRBJ1-6; D is unclear. The CDR3 has 12 amino acids. The V gene's germline CDR1 is SGHDT and CDR2 YYEEEE. The V and J ends lost 4 bases and 7 bases respectively, with 6 bases between them. This chain's CDR3 is CASSAGNSPLHF. The CDR3 DNA is TGTGCCAGCAGCGCGGGGAATTCACCCCTCCACTTT.

The chain recombines TRBV19 with TRBJ1-6; D might be TRBD1 (5 bases). V dropped 3 bases and J dropped 14 bases, with 23 bases sitting between them. This CDR3 has 16 residues. CDR1 and CDR2 (germline): LNHDA, SQIVND (reference sequence). Written as DNA, the CDR3 is TGTGCCAGTAGTATCCGTGGGGCTGAGGTTATGGTAGCCCTCCACTTT. Its protein is CASSIRGAEVMVALHF. The complete variable domain, with remaining parts taken from reference TRBV19 and TRBJ1-6, reads DGGITQSPKYLFRKEGQNVTLSCEQNLNHDAMYWYRQDPGQGLRLIYYSQIVNDFQKGDIAEGYSVSREKKESFPLTVTSAQKNPTAFYLCASSIRGAEVMVALHFGNGTRLTVT.

The CDR3 bases are TGTGCCAGCAGTTCAGGGGGCTGGGGCTACACCTTC. Translating gives CASSSGGWGYTF. V is TRBV28 and J is TRBJ1-2, with 8 bases that match TRBD1. V lost 4 bases and J lost 8; bases outside the gene matches: 3. The CDR3 runs 12 residues. The germline V gene has CDR1 MDHEN and CDR2 SYDVKM.

The CDR3 here is CSVGGGQGNLGYTF. CDR3 sequence (DNA): TGCAGCGTTGGGGGGGGACAGGGGAATCTTGGCTACACCTTC. This chain joins TRBV29-1 and TRBJ1-2, with TRBD1 identical over 10 bases. Losses at the gene ends were 4 bases for V and 7 bases for J; bases not matched to a gene: 9. Germline CDR1 SQVTM, CDR2 ANQGSEA. The CDR3 has 14 amino acids.

The chain employs TRBV5-4 and TRBJ2-7; 12 bases are shared with TRBD2. V was clipped by 4 bases and J by 7 bases; unmatched bases: 6. The CDR3 totals 14 residues. From germline, CDR1 is SGHNT and CDR2 YYREEE (reference sequence). The CDR3 protein is CASSAGLAGGEQYF. The CDR3, as DNA: TGTGCCAGCAGCGCGGGACTAGCGGGCGGGGAGCAGTACTTC.

The chain is built from TRBV2 and TRBJ1-5; weak D call: TRBD1 (5 bases). The CDR3 runs to 13 residues. Deletions cut 4 bases from V and 2 bases from J, with 6 bases between. Germline CDR1 reads SNHLY; CDR2 reads FYNNEI. CDR3 region: CASSVGGNQPQHF. In DNA, the CDR3 is TGTGCCAGCAGTGTAGGGGGCAATCAGCCCCAGCATTTT.

J is TRBJ2-7 and V is TRBV7-6; 10 bases are a match to TRBD2. The germline gives CDR1 SGHVS, CDR2 FNYEAQ. The CDR3 length is 14 residues. V was clipped by 5 bases and J by 4 bases; unmatched bases: 5. CDR3 in amino acids: CASSQREGQYEQYF. For the CDR3, the DNA is TGTGCCAGCAGCCAGCGGGAGGGCCAATACGAGCAGTACTTC.

This clone was detected once. CDR3 sequence reads: CASSSGTVKQYF. The CDR3 DNA follows: TGTGCCAGCAGCTCGGGGACAGTAAAGCAGTACTTC. V is TRBV11-2 and J is TRBJ2-7; 7 bases agree with TRBD1. The V gene's germline CDR1 is SGHAT and CDR2 FQNNGV. V shed 4 bases and J 8 bases; nucleotides not matched to a gene: 5. This CDR3 region has 12 residues.

This chain connects TRBV28 to TRBJ2-7; a weak D match, TRBD1 (6 bases). Trimming removed 10 bases at V and 3 bases at J, with 25 bases between. Germline lookup yields CDR1 MDHEN and CDR2 SYDVKM. The CDR3 covers 16 residues. The CDR3 region is CATASSRWDTNYEQYF. The CDR3 bases are TGTGCCACTGCGTCGTCGCGTTGGGACACCAACTACGAGCAGTACTTC.

The V gene is TRBV7-8, the J gene TRBJ2-5; D is possibly TRBD2 (5 bases). This CDR3 spans 15 amino acids. V was shortened by 1 base and J by 1 base, with 10 bases between the two germline ends. Germline CDR1 reads SGHVS; CDR2 reads FQNEAQ. The CDR3 spells CASSLGSGSQETQYF. CDR3 nucleotide sequence: TGTGCCAGCAGCTTAGGTTCGGGGTCCCAAGAGACCCAGTACTTC.